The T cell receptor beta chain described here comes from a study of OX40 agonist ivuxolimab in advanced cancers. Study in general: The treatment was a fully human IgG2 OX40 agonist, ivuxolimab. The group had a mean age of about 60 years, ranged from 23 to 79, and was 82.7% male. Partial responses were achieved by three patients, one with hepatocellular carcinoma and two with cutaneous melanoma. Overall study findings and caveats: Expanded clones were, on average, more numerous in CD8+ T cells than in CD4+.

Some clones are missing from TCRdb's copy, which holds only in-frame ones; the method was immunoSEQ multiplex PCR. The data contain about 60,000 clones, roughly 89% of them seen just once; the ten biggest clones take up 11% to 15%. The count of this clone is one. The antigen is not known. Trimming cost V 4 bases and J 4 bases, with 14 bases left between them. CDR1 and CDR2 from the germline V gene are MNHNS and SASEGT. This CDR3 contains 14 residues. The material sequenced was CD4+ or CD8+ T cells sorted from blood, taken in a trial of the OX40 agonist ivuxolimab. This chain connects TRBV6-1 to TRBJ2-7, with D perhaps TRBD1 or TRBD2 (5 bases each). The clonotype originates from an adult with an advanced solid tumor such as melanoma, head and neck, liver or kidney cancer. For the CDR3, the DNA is TGTGCCAGCAGTGGGGGGAGAAGTGTTTACGAGCAGTACTTC. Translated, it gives CASSGGRSVYEQYF.